This T cell receptor beta chain was obtained from a study of Graves' ophthalmopathy and Graves' hyperthyroidism. J lost 0 bases, V lost 7 bases, and 6 bases had no gene match. CDR3 length: 14 amino acids. The germline V gene has CDR1 MDHEN and CDR2 SYDVKM. RNA transcripts were the source from which TCR beta CDR3 regions were amplified. HTBI-primed RT-PCR formed the first round, and a multiplex PCR formed the second. TCRdb re-analysed the multiplex PCR reads in MiXCR, keeping a single row per CDR3 protein. The data contain some 200,000 distinct CDR3 sequences, around 30% of them singletons. The sequence was collected from a middle-aged man with Graves' ophthalmopathy. The chain has TRBV28 and TRBJ2-7; 7 nucleotides match TRBD1. The sample taken for sequencing was peripheral blood. CDR3 amino acids: CASKLQGSSYEQYF. In DNA, the CDR3 is TGTGCCAGCAAACTACAGGGGAGCTCCTACGAGCAGTACTTC.